A single sample is the source of the 27 T cell receptor beta chains below, sequenced in a study of blood T cells in healthy people across ages. A sample-barcoded 5' primer and a J-beta primer mix were used in a second PCR of about 7 to 12 cycles. TCRdb analysed the 5' RACE reads with MiXCR anew, one entry per CDR3 protein. This sample carries about 2 million distinct CDR3 sequences, around 50% of them seen once, and the ten largest clones take approximately 2%. The sample comprised blood. These receptors all stem from a woman aged 35 to 49 in good health.

This clonotype has just a few counts. The CDR3 DNA reads TGTGCCAGTAGCCGGAACCCCTCGCCAAACTACGAGCAGTACTTC. Amino acid sequence: CASSRNPSPNYEQYF. The rearrangement uses TRBV19 and TRBJ2-7; D unresolved. In germline, CDR1 is LNHDA, CDR2 SQIVND (reference sequence). With 6 bases removed from V and 3 bases from J, the gap between germline ends came to 18 bases. The CDR3 runs 15 residues.

The V gene is TRBV29-1, the J gene TRBJ2-1; TRBD1 agrees at 7 bases. Germline loops: CDR1 SQVTM, CDR2 ANQGSEA. CDR3 length: 13 residues. V lost 3 bases to trimming and J lost 8 bases; unmatched junction nucleotides: 7. The CDR3 sequence is CSVEDDRAYEQFF. The CDR3 DNA follows: TGCAGCGTTGAGGATGACAGGGCCTATGAGCAGTTCTTC.

The count of this clonotype is one. J is TRBJ2-5 and V is TRBV5-5; TRBD2 agrees at 7 bases. This CDR3 spans 16 amino acids. Germline CDR1 is SGHKS and CDR2 is YYEKEE (reference sequence). V trimming: 0 bases; J trimming: 0 bases; junction bases outside the gene matches: 5. The CDR3 nucleotides are TGTGCCAGCAGCTTGGGTCCGGGGGGATACCAAGAGACCCAGTACTTC. Amino acids: CASSLGPGGYQETQYF.

Only a few counts were recorded for this clonotype. The rearrangement uses TRBV28 and TRBJ2-1; unclear D gene. Trimming left V 5 bases short and J 12 bases short, with 11 bases between. The V gene's germline CDR1 is MDHEN and CDR2 SYDVKM. The CDR3 totals 11 residues. The CDR3 sequence: CASSLLTGQFF. In nucleotides, the CDR3 is TGTGCCAGCAGTCTATTAACCGGGCAGTTCTTC.

This sequence joins TRBV2 and TRBJ1-4; D is unclear. In germline, CDR1 is SNHLY, CDR2 FYNNEI. V was clipped by 0 bases and J by 3 bases, with 8 bases between them. The CDR3 has 15 residues. CDR3 nucleotides: TGTGCCAGCAGTGAAGCGCGGGGTCCTAATGAAAAACTGTTTTTT. Amino acids: CASSEARGPNEKLFF.

In the case of this clonotype: An end of the junction differs from the germline gene, which may be a read error. The rearrangement joins TRBV10-3 to TRBJ2-1, with 9 positions matching TRBD2. This CDR3 contains 14 residues. Germline V CDR1 and CDR2: ENHRY, SYGVKD. CDR3 nucleotide sequence: TGTGTCATCAACCAGCGGGGGGCCGACAATGAGCAGTTCTTC. Its translation is CVINQRGADNEQFF.

This clonotype appeared a few times. The J gene is TRBJ2-6, the V gene TRBV7-9, with 10 bases identical to TRBD1. The germline V gene encodes CDR1 SEHNR and CDR2 FQNEAQ (reference sequence). The V segment lost 1 base and the J segment 0 bases; nucleotides outside the gene matches: 6. The CDR3 has 19 amino acids. DNA of the CDR3: TGTGCCAGCAGCTTAGGGGGACAGGGGACCTTCTCTGGGGCCAACGTCCTGACTTTC. Translation gives CASSLGGQGTFSGANVLTF.

This clonotype has more than one count but fewer than ten. J is TRBJ2-4 and V is TRBV29-1; unclear D gene. Germline V gene data show CDR1 as SQVTM and CDR2 as ANQGSEA. Trimming pared 3 bases from V and 2 bases from J, leaving 8 bases between. This CDR3 has 13 residues. The CDR3 nucleotides read TGCAGCGTTGATAAGGGAACCAAAAACATTCAGTACTTC. This translates into CSVDKGTKNIQYF.

The rearrangement joins TRBV11-2 to TRBJ1-1; no firm D call. V lost 6 bases and J 3 bases, leaving 11 bases between the germline ends. CDR1 and CDR2 (germline): SGHAT, FQNNGV. This CDR3 has 13 amino acids. CDR3 sequence (DNA): TGTGCCAGCAGGTTCGCCGGGGACACTGAAGCTTTCTTT. Translated: CASRFAGDTEAFF.

This clonotype was observed a few times. The gene calls are TRBV5-1 and TRBJ2-6; a weak D match, TRBD2 (6 bases). CDR3 length: 18 amino acids. Deletions cut 2 bases from V and 0 bases from J, with 15 bases between. CDR1 and CDR2 (germline): SGHRS, YFSETQ. DNA for the CDR3: TGCGCCAGCAGCTTTAGGGACTGGGGAAGCTCTGGGGCCAACGTCCTGACTTTC. Protein: CASSFRDWGSSGANVLTF.

This clonotype was observed many times. At one boundary the junction diverges from the germline segment, which might be a read error. The V gene is TRBV7-7, the J gene TRBJ2-3; D not certain. The CDR3 contains 14 residues. Germline V gene data show CDR1 as SSHAT and CDR2 as FNYEAQ (reference sequence). The CDR3 sequence is CASSRGRGTDTQYF. The CDR3 DNA reads TGTGCTAGCAGCCGTGGTCGGGGCACAGATACGCAGTATTTT.

On this clonotype: One junction end does not reproduce the germline sequence, and a read error may be involved. The chain has TRBV7-8 and TRBJ1-5, with unresolved D. The CDR3 contains 16 residues. Germline V gives CDR1 SGHVS, CDR2 FQNEAQ. The CDR3 loop is CASSSIQELSNRPQHF. DNA for the CDR3: TGTGCCAGCAGCTCCATCCAGGAGCTTTCCAATCGGCCCCAGCATTTT. Full variable domain (missing parts from reference TRBV7-8 and TRBJ1-5): GAGVSQSPRYKVAKRGQDVALRCDPISGHVSLFWYQQALGQGPEFLTYFQNEAQLDKSGLPSDRFFAERPEGSVSTLKIQRTQQEDSAVYLCASSSIQELSNRPQHFGDGTRLSIL.

The rearrangement links TRBV25-1 to TRBJ1-2, with D maybe TRBD1 (5 bases). The CDR3 length is 16 residues. Looked up from germline, CDR1 is MGHDK and CDR2 is SYGVNS. Trimming left V 0 bases short and J 4 bases short, with 15 bases between. CDR3 region: CASSEYGGGLGYGYTF. CDR3 bases: TGTGCCAGCAGTGAATATGGGGGAGGGTTGGGCTATGGCTACACCTTC.

As concerns this clonotype: Germline and junction disagree at one end, which may indicate a read error. The V call is TRBV10-3, the J call TRBJ2-1; possibly TRBD1 for D (5 bases). The CDR3 totals 16 residues. Looked up from germline, CDR1 is ENHRY and CDR2 is SYGVKD. The CDR3 nucleotides read TGTGCCGTCAGTCAATACGACAGCACCCTAGGGCATGAGCAGTTCTTC. Amino acids: CAVSQYDSTLGHEQFF.

This clonotype occurred a few times. The chain uses TRBV20-1 and TRBJ2-3; no firm D call. Trimming removed 6 bases from V and 4 bases from J, with 8 bases in between. Germline CDR1 and CDR2: DFQATT and SNEGSKA (reference sequence). This CDR3 is 11 amino acids long. The CDR3 DNA reads as TGCAGTGCCCCGTCTGCAGATACGCAGTATTTT. This encodes CSAPSADTQYF.

This clonotype occurred a few times. The chain uses TRBV20-1 and TRBJ2-5; D gene unclear. The CDR3 spans 11 residues. The V gene's germline CDR1 is DFQATT and CDR2 SNEGSKA (reference sequence). V gave up 5 bases and J gave up 2 bases, with 6 bases separating them. This CDR3 reads CSAFYQETQYF. The CDR3 DNA sequence: TGCAGTGCTTTTTATCAAGAGACCCAGTACTTC.

The chain couples TRBV3-1 to TRBJ2-5; 8 bases match TRBD1. V dropped 2 bases and J dropped 5; count of bases not matched to a gene: 7. Germline lookup yields CDR1 LGHDT and CDR2 YNNKEL (reference sequence). CDR3 length: 15 residues. The CDR3 nucleotides are TGTGCCAGCAGCCAACAGACAGGGGTGTATGAGACCCAGTACTTC. It is translated as CASSQQTGVYETQYF.

The V gene is TRBV6-2 or TRBV6-3, the J gene TRBJ1-2; 9 bases align to TRBD1. The V gene's germline CDR1 is MNHEY and CDR2 SVGEGT. This CDR3 has 15 residues. Trimming cost V 2 bases and J 5 bases; bases outside gene matches: 6. CDR3 in amino acids: CASSYHTGTGYGYTF. CDR3 nucleotides: TGTGCCAGCAGTTACCATACCGGGACAGGGTATGGCTACACCTTC.

This sequence joins TRBV6-2 or TRBV6-3 and TRBJ1-1; D is unresolved. Trimming left V 10 bases short and J 5 bases short, with 14 bases between. The CDR3 runs to 12 residues. CDR1 is MNHEY, CDR2 SVGEGT, per germline. CDR3 in amino acids: CAIAGPGTEAFF. DNA of the CDR3: TGTGCCATCGCCGGGCCCGGGACTGAAGCTTTCTTT.

The rearrangement joins TRBV9 to TRBJ2-3; D unclear. The CDR3 has 15 residues. The germline V gene encodes CDR1 SGDLS and CDR2 YYNGEE. V was trimmed by 4 bases and J by 5 bases, leaving 17 bases between them. The CDR3 here is CASSPPSGEKDTQYF. The CDR3 DNA is TGTGCCAGCAGCCCGCCAAGTGGAGAGAAAGATACGCAGTATTTT. Variable domain in full (rest from reference TRBV9 and TRBJ2-3): DSGVTQTPKHLITATGQRVTLRCSPRSGDLSVYWYQQSLDQGLQFLIQYYNGEERAKGNILERFSAQQFPDLHSELNLSSLELGDSALYFCASSPPSGEKDTQYFGPGTRLTVL.

The V call is TRBV28, the J call TRBJ2-7; D perhaps matches TRBD2 (5 bases). V was clipped by 7 bases and J by 0 bases, with 13 bases between them. Germline loops: CDR1 MDHEN, CDR2 SYDVKM. CDR3 size: 14 residues. Here the CDR3 DNA reads TGTGCCAGCACCACACCCGGACTCTCCTACGAGCAGTACTTC. This translates into CASTTPGLSYEQYF.

This clonotype was seen only a few times. The chain is built from TRBV4-2 and TRBJ2-3; maybe TRBD2 (6 bases). The CDR3 is 15 residues long. Germline CDR1 and CDR2: LGHNA and YNFKEQ. V lost 0 bases, J lost 3 bases, and 10 bases lay in between. CDR3 coding DNA: TGTGCCAGCAGCCAAGAGGGGGGTCGGACAGATACGCAGTATTTT. Residues: CASSQEGGRTDTQYF.

The rearrangement links TRBV20-1 to TRBJ2-3, with 9 positions matching TRBD2. In germline, CDR1 is DFQATT, CDR2 SNEGSKA (reference sequence). V shed 4 bases, J shed 6 bases, and the junction held 8 bases outside the gene matches. CDR3 length equals 14 residues. The CDR3 DNA reads TGCAGTGCTAAGAGCGGGGGGAATGTGGATACGCAGTATTTT. Its translation: CSAKSGGNVDTQYF.

The V and J genes are TRBV20-1 and TRBJ1-5; D gene unclear. Germline CDR1 DFQATT, CDR2 SNEGSKA (reference sequence). This CDR3 has 14 residues. V lost 6 bases and J lost 4, with 16 bases in between. CDR3: CSAPPGPLNQPQHF. The CDR3 nucleotides are TGCAGTGCCCCGCCGGGCCCCCTGAATCAGCCCCAGCATTTT.

This chain uses TRBV7-9 with TRBJ2-7; 8 bases map to TRBD1. The J segment lost 3 bases and the V segment lost 5 bases, leaving 12 bases of the junction unmatched. The V gene's germline CDR1 is SEHNR and CDR2 FQNEAQ (reference sequence). CDR3 length: 16 residues. Written as DNA, the CDR3 is TGTGCCAGCAGCAACCCAACGGGACAGGACTTCTACGAGCAGTACTTC. Its protein product is CASSNPTGQDFYEQYF.

This chain's CDR3 is CASSQDFGPAYNEQFF. Written as DNA, the CDR3 is TGCGCCAGCAGCCAAGATTTCGGACCGGCCTACAATGAGCAGTTCTTC. The chain carries TRBV4-3 and TRBJ2-1; D is unresolved. CDR3 length equals 16 residues. Trimming cost V 0 bases and J 2 bases, with 11 bases left between them. CDR1 is LGHNA and CDR2 is YSLEER in the germline V gene.

This clonotype occurred many times. The rearrangement links TRBV7-2 to TRBJ2-7, with 14 bases matching TRBD2. V lost 6 bases to trimming and J lost 3 bases; unmatched junction nucleotides: 4. From germline, CDR1 is SGHTA and CDR2 FQGNSA. This CDR3 is built from 15 residues. CDR3 loop: CASSRTSGGLYEQYF. The CDR3 DNA sequence: TGTGCCAGCAGTCGGACTAGCGGGGGGCTCTACGAGCAGTACTTC.